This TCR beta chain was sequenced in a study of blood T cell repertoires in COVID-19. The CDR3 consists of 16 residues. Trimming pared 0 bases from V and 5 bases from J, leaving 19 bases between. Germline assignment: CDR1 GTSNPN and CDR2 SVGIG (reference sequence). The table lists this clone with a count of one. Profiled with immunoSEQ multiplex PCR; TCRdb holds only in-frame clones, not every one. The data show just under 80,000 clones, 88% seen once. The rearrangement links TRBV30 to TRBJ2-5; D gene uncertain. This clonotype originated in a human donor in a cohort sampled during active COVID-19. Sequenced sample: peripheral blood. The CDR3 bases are TGTGCCTGGAGTGTATGGGCAGGAAGTTTGGCGGAGACCCAGTACTTC. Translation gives CAWSVWAGSLAETQYF.